These 32 T cell receptor beta chains were all obtained from the same sample, sequenced in a study of T cells in Graves' hyperthyroidism and ophthalmopathy. The CDR3 regions of TCR beta were amplified from RNA transcripts. Researchers ran a first-round RT-PCR on the TCR CDR3 using the HTBI primer set. TCRdb re-called the multiplex PCR reads with MiXCR, one entry per CDR3 protein. The data hold some 500,000 distinct CDR3 sequences, with roughly an eighth observed a single time. Sequencing was performed on blood. The receptors shown here come from a woman under 30 with Graves' hyperthyroidism.

The genes are TRBV2 and TRBJ1-5; TRBD1 matches at 7 bases. CDR3 length: 15 amino acids. Germline lookup yields CDR1 SNHLY and CDR2 FYNNEI. Losses at the gene ends were 2 bases for V and 6 bases for J; bases not matched to a gene: 7. The CDR3 coding sequence is TGTGCCAGCAGTGAAAGAAGGGGGCAGGGTCAGCCCCAGCATTTT. This codes for CASSERRGQGQPQHF.

This clonotype was seen at least ten times. The chain couples TRBV10-3 to TRBJ2-2, with 11 positions matching TRBD2. Germline trimming cut 3 bases from V and 7 bases from J; bases unmatched to any gene: 7. Looked up from germline, CDR1 is ENHRY and CDR2 is SYGVKD. The CDR3 contains 16 residues. CDR3 sequence reads: CAISDPTSGSIGELFF. Written as DNA, the CDR3 is TGTGCCATCAGTGACCCCACTAGCGGGAGCATCGGGGAGCTGTTTTTT.

This clonotype was recorded a few times. CDR3 DNA sequence: TGTGCCAGCAGCCAGGGACGGAATTATGGCTACACCTTC. Protein product: CASSQGRNYGYTF. The rearrangement links TRBV3-1 to TRBJ1-2, with D possibly TRBD1 on 5 matching bases. V lost 3 bases and J lost 5, with 10 bases in between. Germline CDR1 reads LGHDT; CDR2 reads YNNKEL (reference sequence). This CDR3 is built from 13 residues. Combining the CDR3 with reference TRBV3-1 and TRBJ1-2 gives the whole variable domain DTAVSQTPKYLVTQMGNDKSIKCEQNLGHDTMYWYKQDSKKFLKIMFSYNNKELIINETVPNRFSPKSPDKAHLNLHINSLELGDSAVYFCASSQGRNYGYTFGSGTRLTVV.

This clonotype was counted only a few times. The J gene is TRBJ1-2, the V gene TRBV27, with D unclear. V gave up 4 bases and J gave up 8 bases, with 14 bases separating them. Germline V gene data show CDR1 as MNHEY and CDR2 as SMNVEV (reference sequence). There are 13 residues in the CDR3. Here the CDR3 DNA reads TGTGCCAGCAGTTCCGCGGCCGATCACGGCTACACCTTC. It codes for CASSSAADHGYTF.

This clonotype was recorded a few times. A much bigger clone sits one base away, suggesting this may be a read error. The J gene is TRBJ2-7, the V gene TRBV6-1; 7 bases match TRBD2. The V gene's germline CDR1 is MNHNS and CDR2 SASEGT. The CDR3 runs 16 residues. V shed 8 bases, J shed 2 bases, and the junction held 15 bases outside the gene matches. In nucleotides, the CDR3 is TGTGCCAGCGCGAGGTGGGGGGGAACCATTCCCTACGAGCAGTACTTC. Residues: CASARWGGTIPYEQYF.

This clonotype has a handful of counts. V and J are TRBV29-1 and TRBJ1-4; 8 nucleotides agree with TRBD1. This CDR3 is built from 12 residues. The junction had 3 bases not matched to a gene; V was cut back by 4 bases and J by 8 bases. CDR1 and CDR2 from the germline V gene are SQVTM and ANQGSEA. The CDR3 DNA sequence: TGCAGCGTTGGGACAGGGCGGGAAAAACTGTTTTTT. Encoded protein: CSVGTGREKLFF.

This clonotype has a count of ten or more. This chain links TRBV12-5 with TRBJ2-5; 8 bases fit TRBD1. The V gene end was trimmed by 0 bases and the J gene end by 4 bases; junction bases not matched to a gene: 10. Germline V gene lookup returns CDR1 LGHNT and CDR2 FRNRAP. The CDR3 is made up of 17 amino acids. This chain's CDR3 is CASGLVQFRGPRETQYF. CDR3 DNA sequence: TGTGCTAGTGGTTTGGTACAGTTCAGGGGGCCCAGAGAGACCCAGTACTTC.

Many counts were recorded for this clonotype. The chain has TRBV27 and TRBJ2-3, with 12 bases that match TRBD1. CDR1 MNHEY and CDR2 SMNVEV come from the germline V gene (reference sequence). This CDR3 region has 17 residues. J lost 2 bases, V lost 10 bases, and 13 bases had no gene match. CDR3 coding DNA: TGTGCCACCGAGGCCGGGACAGGGGGCTCCGACACAGATACGCAGTATTTT. Its protein is CATEAGTGGSDTDTQYF.

Only a few counts were recorded for this clonotype. V usage is TRBV6-1 and J usage is TRBJ1-4; D possibly corresponds to TRBD1 (5 bases). The CDR3 has 14 amino acids. Germline lookup yields CDR1 MNHNS and CDR2 SASEGT. V was clipped by 6 bases and J by 8 bases, with 16 bases between them. The CDR3 region is CASSPRGDGEKLFF. In nucleotides, the CDR3 is TGTGCCAGCAGCCCTCGGGGGGATGGAGAAAAACTGTTTTTT.

The sample holds many counts of this clonotype. The genes are TRBV5-1 and TRBJ2-3; D gene uncertain. The CDR3 extends over 13 amino acids. Trimming left V 0 bases short and J 5 bases short, with 7 bases between. Per the germline V gene, CDR1 is SGHRS and CDR2 is YFSETQ. This chain's CDR3 is CASSLDRGDTQYF. CDR3 nucleotide sequence: TGCGCCAGCAGCTTGGACCGCGGAGATACGCAGTATTTT.

This clonotype was seen at least ten times. The chain joins TRBV10-3 to TRBJ2-4, with D hard to call. The CDR3 spans 15 residues. Germline CDR1 and CDR2: ENHRY and SYGVKD. V was trimmed by 3 bases and J by 0 bases, leaving 9 bases between them. The CDR3 region is CAISDKDVAKNIQYF. DNA of the CDR3: TGTGCCATCAGTGATAAGGACGTAGCCAAAAACATTCAGTACTTC.

At least ten counts were recorded for this clonotype. The chain couples TRBV9 to TRBJ2-5, with D perhaps TRBD2 (6 bases). Germline V gene sequence: CDR1 SGDLS, CDR2 YYNGEE. The CDR3 totals 16 residues. Between the trimmed V and J ends, which lost 3 bases and 0 bases, there was a span of 15 bases. Written as DNA, the CDR3 is TGTGCCAGCAGCGCCAGATCGGGGGTGGACCAAGAGACCCAGTACTTC. Amino acid sequence: CASSARSGVDQETQYF.

This clonotype was recorded many times. The rearrangement joins TRBV24-1 to TRBJ2-5, with a weak D call TRBD1 (6 bases). V was clipped by 4 bases and J by 3 bases, with 23 bases between them. The CDR3 contains 18 residues. The germline V gene has CDR1 KGHDR and CDR2 SFDVKD. The CDR3: CATSERDGYRAWKETQYF. As DNA, the CDR3 is TGTGCCACCAGTGAACGCGACGGTTACAGGGCTTGGAAAGAGACCCAGTACTTC.

This clonotype was detected many times. The chain is built from TRBV27 and TRBJ2-5; TRBD2 agrees at 14 bases. The germline V gene has CDR1 MNHEY and CDR2 SMNVEV (reference sequence). The CDR3 spans 16 residues. The junction had 5 bases not matched to a gene; V was cut back by 5 bases and J by 3 bases. The CDR3 sequence: CASSPLTSGREETQYF. CDR3 nucleotides: TGTGCCAGCAGTCCCCTGACTAGCGGGAGGGAAGAGACCCAGTACTTC.

V and J are TRBV30 and TRBJ1-5; D gene ambiguous. This CDR3 contains 14 residues. CDR1 and CDR2 (germline): GTSNPN, SVGIG (reference sequence). Trimming took off 3 bases at V and 4 bases at J, with 13 bases between the two ends. The CDR3 loop is CAWSPMSGNQPQHF. CDR3 nucleotide sequence: TGTGCCTGGAGCCCAATGAGCGGGAATCAGCCCCAGCATTTT.

This clonotype has ten or more counts. This chain joins TRBV5-1 and TRBJ1-1, with unresolved D. CDR1 is SGHRS and CDR2 is YFSETQ in the germline V gene. This CDR3 is 13 amino acids long. V was cut by 4 bases and J by 4 bases, with 11 bases left in between. The CDR3 DNA sequence: TGCGCCAGCAGCCCCGGGAGAACCACTGAAGCTTTCTTT. It codes for CASSPGRTTEAFF.

This clonotype was observed many times. This rearrangement joins TRBV20-1 to TRBJ2-3, with D possibly TRBD2 on 5 matching bases. The CDR3 runs to 14 residues. V was shortened by 6 bases and J by 4 bases, with 17 bases between the two germline ends. Germline-derived CDR1 and CDR2 are DFQATT and SNEGSKA (reference sequence). Written as DNA, the CDR3 is TGCAGTGCCCTGGAGTGGGAGTGGGCAGATACGCAGTATTTT. Its translation is CSALEWEWADTQYF.

This clonotype showed up many times. The V call is TRBV19, the J call TRBJ1-1, with a possible D match to TRBD1 (5 bases). The germline V and J ends were trimmed by 3 bases and 1 base, with 15 bases remaining between them. The length of the CDR3 is 16 residues. The germline gives CDR1 LNHDA, CDR2 SQIVND (reference sequence). The CDR3 nucleotides are TGTGCCAGTAGTATCATCAGGTGGGGGACGAACACTGAAGCTTTCTTT. Amino acid sequence: CASSIIRWGTNTEAFF.

The chain recombines TRBV27 with TRBJ1-2; TRBD1 agrees at 9 bases. CDR3 length: 16 residues. Unmatched junction bases numbered 8, after V lost 5 bases and J lost 1 base. Germline V gene lookup returns CDR1 MNHEY and CDR2 SMNVEV (reference sequence). CDR3 sequence: CASSPNRGQVNYGYTF. The DNA of the CDR3 is TGTGCCAGCAGTCCTAACAGGGGGCAAGTTAACTATGGCTACACCTTC.

This clonotype has a count of ten or more. The chain combines TRBV12-3 or TRBV12-4 with TRBJ1-2; 8 positions agree with TRBD1. The CDR3 is made up of 13 amino acids. With 5 bases clipped from V and 8 bases from J, the junction kept 7 bases outside the gene matches. The DNA of the CDR3 is TGTGCCAGCAGTCTTGACAGGGGAGAAGGCTACACCTTC. This encodes CASSLDRGEGYTF.

This clonotype has a handful of counts. The rearrangement uses TRBV6-1 and TRBJ1-2; D is undetermined. The V end lost 5 bases, the J end lost 8 bases, and 12 bases lay between the germline ends. The V gene's germline CDR1 is MNHNS and CDR2 SASEGT. The CDR3 totals 12 residues. CDR3 amino acids: CASSPREEGYTF. The CDR3 nucleotides read TGTGCCAGCAGTCCCCGGGAGGAAGGCTACACCTTC.

This clonotype has a count of ten or more. This chain joins TRBV10-3 and TRBJ2-1, with unresolved D. Germline CDR1 and CDR2: ENHRY and SYGVKD. CDR3 length: 11 amino acids. Trimming removed 3 bases at V and 7 bases at J, with 4 bases between. For the CDR3, the DNA is TGTGCCATCAGTGATCAGAATGAGCAGTTCTTC. Protein product: CAISDQNEQFF.

This clonotype was seen ten or more times. The chain combines TRBV7-2 with TRBJ2-3, with D maybe TRBD2 (6 bases). V was pared by 5 bases and J by 6 bases, with 15 bases between. Germline CDR1 reads SGHTA; CDR2 reads FQGNSA. This CDR3 region has 14 residues. CDR3 amino acids: CASSTQGLADTQYF. CDR3 DNA sequence: TGTGCCAGCAGCACTCAGGGACTCGCCGATACGCAGTATTTT.

Many counts were recorded for this clonotype. The chain carries TRBV19 and TRBJ2-3; D call uncertain. V was trimmed by 1 base and J by 2 bases, leaving 7 bases between them. The CDR3 has 14 amino acids. Germline lookup yields CDR1 LNHDA and CDR2 SQIVND (reference sequence). CDR3 loop: CASSIGGATDTQYF. CDR3 sequence (DNA): TGTGCCAGTAGTATAGGCGGAGCCACAGATACGCAGTATTTT.

This clonotype has at least ten counts. This rearrangement joins TRBV27 to TRBJ1-2, with 9 nucleotides matching TRBD1. The CDR3 covers 15 residues. Trimming cost V 5 bases and J 0 bases; bases outside gene matches: 4. Germline V CDR1 and CDR2: MNHEY, SMNVEV (reference sequence). The CDR3 nucleotides are TGTGCCAGCAGTCCCCGGGACAGGGCTAACTATGGCTACACCTTC. This encodes CASSPRDRANYGYTF.

This clonotype was recorded at least ten times. The chain uses TRBV18 and TRBJ2-7; D call uncertain. The CDR3 length is 14 residues. Germline CDR1 is KGHSH and CDR2 is LQKENI. Trimming took 2 bases from V and 2 from J, leaving 10 bases between them. CDR3 sequence (DNA): TGTGCCAGCTCACCAACCCCTGGGGCCTACGAGCAGTACTTC. Protein: CASSPTPGAYEQYF. The full variable domain, its missing parts supplied by reference TRBV18 and TRBJ2-7, is NAGVMQNPRHLVRRRGQEARLRCSPMKGHSHVYWYRQLPEEGLKFMVYLQKENIIDESGMPKERFSAEFPKEGPSILRIQQVVRGDSAAYFCASSPTPGAYEQYFGPGTRLTVT.

The sample holds many counts of this clonotype. The chain employs TRBV5-1 and TRBJ2-3; 12 nucleotides line up with TRBD2. The length of the CDR3 is 16 residues. V dropped 2 bases and J dropped 3; count of bases not matched to a gene: 4. Germline V gives CDR1 SGHRS, CDR2 YFSETQ. In DNA, the CDR3 is TGCGCCAGCAGCTTACCGACTAGCGGGAGTACAGATACGCAGTATTTT. Encoded protein: CASSLPTSGSTDTQYF. The whole variable domain, filled in from reference TRBV5-1 and TRBJ2-3, reads KAGVTQTPRYLIKTRGQQVTLSCSPISGHRSVSWYQQTPGQGLQFLFEYFSETQRNKGNFPGRFSGRQFSNSRSEMNVSTLELGDSALYLCASSLPTSGSTDTQYFGPGTRLTVL.

This clonotype was counted ten times or more. The gene calls are TRBV7-3 and TRBJ2-1, with TRBD2 as a possible D gene (6 bases). Trimming pared 5 bases from V and 12 bases from J, leaving 20 bases between. CDR3 length: 14 amino acids. CDR1 is SGHTA and CDR2 is FQGTGA in the germline V gene. The CDR3 loop is CASSIPGLGIGQFF. The CDR3 nucleotides read TGTGCCAGCAGCATCCCGGGACTGGGTATAGGGCAGTTCTTC.

The table lists this clonotype with many counts. The chain uses TRBV20-1 and TRBJ1-6, with 7 positions matching TRBD1. The CDR3 contains 15 residues. After removal of 1 base from V and 5 bases from J, the junction contained 5 bases not matched to a gene. The germline gives CDR1 DFQATT, CDR2 SNEGSKA (reference sequence). CDR3 residues: CSARGPTGNNSPLHF. Written as DNA, the CDR3 is TGCAGTGCTAGAGGCCCGACAGGGAATAATTCACCCCTCCACTTT.

The table lists this clonotype with many counts. V and J are TRBV20-1 and TRBJ1-5; 7 nucleotides align to TRBD1. The ends lost 3 bases at V and 0 bases at J; junction bases unmatched: 2. Looked up from germline, CDR1 is DFQATT and CDR2 is SNEGSKA (reference sequence). The CDR3 length is 14 residues. DNA for the CDR3: TGCAGTGCTAGGACAGGGTATAGCAATCAGCCCCAGCATTTT. It encodes CSARTGYSNQPQHF.

V gene TRBV4-2 combines with J gene TRBJ2-4; 7 nucleotides align to TRBD1. There are 16 residues in the CDR3. V lost 0 bases, J lost 1 base, and 3 bases stayed unmatched. Germline lookup yields CDR1 LGHNA and CDR2 YNFKEQ. The CDR3 DNA sequence: TGTGCCAGCAGCCAAGAGACAGGGTCGGCCAAAAACATTCAGTACTTC. This codes for CASSQETGSAKNIQYF.

With regard to this clonotype: One base away lies a much larger clone, so this may be a sequencing read error. V and J are TRBV6-1 and TRBJ2-5; D not resolved. This CDR3 contains 10 residues. Germline V CDR1 and CDR2: MNHNS, SASEGT. This chain's CDR3 is CVSRKETQYF. The DNA for the CDR3 is TGTGTCAGCAGGAAAGAGACCCAGTACTTC.